This T cell receptor beta chain was recovered during a study of response to subunit inactivated influenza vaccine. The J segment lost 4 bases and the V segment lost 5 bases, leaving 7 bases of the junction unmatched. CDR3 length: 14 amino acids. The germline V gene encodes CDR1 MDHEN and CDR2 SYDVKM. A single record per CDR3 protein comes from TCRdb applying MiXCR to the RT-PCR reads. This repertoire shows around 580,000 distinct CDR3 sequences, 12% to 15% found once; its top ten account for around 10%. Study-level points and caveats: A suggestion made by the authors is that each seasonal influenza vaccination recruits few new T cells.

A note on this clonotype: Its matching antigen is unknown.

The sequence derives from a man aged 50-59 years who received an inactivated influenza vaccine. The rearrangement uses TRBV28 and TRBJ1-1; 7 bases line up with TRBD1. The source was PBMCs from blood, collected 11 to 12 days after vaccination. CDR3 DNA sequence: TGTGCCAGCAGTAGAGGGGGCGCGGGCACTGAAGCTTTCTTT. Residues: CASSRGGAGTEAFF.